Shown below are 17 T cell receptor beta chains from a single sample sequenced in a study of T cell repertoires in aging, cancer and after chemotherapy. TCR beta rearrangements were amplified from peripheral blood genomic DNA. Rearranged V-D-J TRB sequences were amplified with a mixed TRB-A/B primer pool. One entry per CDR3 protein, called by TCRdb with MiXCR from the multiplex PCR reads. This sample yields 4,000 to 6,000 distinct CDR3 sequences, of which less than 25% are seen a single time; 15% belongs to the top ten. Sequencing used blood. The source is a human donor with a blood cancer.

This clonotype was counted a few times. The CDR3, as DNA: TGTGCCAGCAGTGACTATGGCTACACCTTC. As protein: CASSDYGYTF. This chain joins TRBV28 and TRBJ1-2; D gene uncertain. The germline V gene has CDR1 MDHEN and CDR2 SYDVKM. The CDR3 has 10 residues. V gave up 5 bases and J gave up 3 bases, with 1 base separating them.

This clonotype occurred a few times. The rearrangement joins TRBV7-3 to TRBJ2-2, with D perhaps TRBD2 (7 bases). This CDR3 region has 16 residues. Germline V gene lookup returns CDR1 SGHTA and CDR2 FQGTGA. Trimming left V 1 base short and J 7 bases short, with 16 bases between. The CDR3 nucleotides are TGTGCCAGCAGCTTAAATCCGTCAGGGGAGGGCGGGGAGCTGTTTTTT. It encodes CASSLNPSGEGGELFF.

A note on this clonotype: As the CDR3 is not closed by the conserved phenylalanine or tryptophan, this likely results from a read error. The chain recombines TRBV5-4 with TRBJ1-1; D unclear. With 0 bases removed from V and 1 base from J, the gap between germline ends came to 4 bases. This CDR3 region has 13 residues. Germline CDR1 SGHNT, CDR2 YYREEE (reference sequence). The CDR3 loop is CASSLGGNTEAFL. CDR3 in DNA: TGTGCCAGCAGCTTGGGCGGGAACACTGAAGCTTTCCTT.

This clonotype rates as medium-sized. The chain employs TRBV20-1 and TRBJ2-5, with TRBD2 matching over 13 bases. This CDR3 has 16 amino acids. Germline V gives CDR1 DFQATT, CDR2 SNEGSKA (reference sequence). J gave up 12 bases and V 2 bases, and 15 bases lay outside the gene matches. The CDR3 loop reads CSARSSGTSGIRGEYF. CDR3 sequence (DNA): TGCAGTGCTAGATCGTCTGGGACTAGCGGGATTAGGGGCGAGTACTTC.

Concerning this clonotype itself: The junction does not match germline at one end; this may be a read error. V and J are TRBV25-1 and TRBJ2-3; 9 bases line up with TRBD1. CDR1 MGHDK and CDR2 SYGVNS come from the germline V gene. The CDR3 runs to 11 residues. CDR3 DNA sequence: TGTGCCAGCAGTGGGGGGACAGGGATGGATTTT. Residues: CASSGGTGMDF.

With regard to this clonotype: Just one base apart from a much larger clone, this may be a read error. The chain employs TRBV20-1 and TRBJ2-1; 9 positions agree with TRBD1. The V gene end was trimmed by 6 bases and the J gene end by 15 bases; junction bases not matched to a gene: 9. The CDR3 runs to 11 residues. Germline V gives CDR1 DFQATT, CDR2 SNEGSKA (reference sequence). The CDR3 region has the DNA TGCAGTGCGACCCAGGGACAGGGATCGTTCTTC. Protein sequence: CSATQGQGSFF.

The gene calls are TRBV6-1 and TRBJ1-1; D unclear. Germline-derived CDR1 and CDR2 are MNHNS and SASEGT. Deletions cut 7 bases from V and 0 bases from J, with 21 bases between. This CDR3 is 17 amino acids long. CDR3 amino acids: CASKESGQTLMNTEAFF. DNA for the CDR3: TGTGCCAGCAAGGAGTCCGGGCAGACCTTGATGAACACTGAAGCTTTCTTT.

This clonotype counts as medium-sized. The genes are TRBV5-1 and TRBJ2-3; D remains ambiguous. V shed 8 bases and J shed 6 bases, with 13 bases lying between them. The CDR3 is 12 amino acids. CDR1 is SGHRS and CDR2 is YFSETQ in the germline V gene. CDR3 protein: CASSPGADTQYF. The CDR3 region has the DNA TGCGCCAGTAGCCCCGGCGCGGATACGCAGTATTTT.

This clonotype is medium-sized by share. The chain's CDR3 is CASSFFGGPGDTQYF. In nucleotides, the CDR3 is TGTGCCAGCAGCTTTTTCGGGGGGCCAGGAGATACGCAGTATTTT. The chain recombines TRBV5-5 with TRBJ2-3, with D possibly matching TRBD2 (7 bases). Germline CDR1 SGHKS, CDR2 YYEKEE (reference sequence). V was cut by 2 bases and J by 5 bases, with 15 bases left in between. The CDR3 consists of 15 residues.

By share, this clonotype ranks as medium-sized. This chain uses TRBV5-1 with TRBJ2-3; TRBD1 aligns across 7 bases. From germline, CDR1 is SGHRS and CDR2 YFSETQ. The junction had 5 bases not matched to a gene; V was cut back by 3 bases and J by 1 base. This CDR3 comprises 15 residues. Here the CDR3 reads CASSSTGAGTDTQYF. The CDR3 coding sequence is TGCGCCAGCAGCTCCACAGGGGCGGGCACAGATACGCAGTATTTT.

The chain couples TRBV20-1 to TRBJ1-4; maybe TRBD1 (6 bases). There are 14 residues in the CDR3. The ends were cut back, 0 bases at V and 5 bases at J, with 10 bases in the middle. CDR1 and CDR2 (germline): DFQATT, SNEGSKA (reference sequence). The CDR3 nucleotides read TGCAGTGCTAGAGAAACAGGGAGAAATGAAAAACTGTTTTTT. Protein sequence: CSARETGRNEKLFF.

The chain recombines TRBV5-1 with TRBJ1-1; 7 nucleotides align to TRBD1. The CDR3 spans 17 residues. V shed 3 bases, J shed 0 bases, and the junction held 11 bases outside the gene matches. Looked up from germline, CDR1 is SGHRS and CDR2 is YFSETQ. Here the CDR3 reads CASSSIPGQSMNTEAFF. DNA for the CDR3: TGCGCCAGCAGCTCAATACCGGGACAGTCTATGAACACTGAAGCTTTCTTT. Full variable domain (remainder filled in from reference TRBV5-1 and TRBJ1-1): KAGVTQTPRYLIKTRGQQVTLSCSPISGHRSVSWYQQTPGQGLQFLFEYFSETQRNKGNFPGRFSGRQFSNSRSEMNVSTLELGDSALYLCASSSIPGQSMNTEAFFGQGTRLTVV.

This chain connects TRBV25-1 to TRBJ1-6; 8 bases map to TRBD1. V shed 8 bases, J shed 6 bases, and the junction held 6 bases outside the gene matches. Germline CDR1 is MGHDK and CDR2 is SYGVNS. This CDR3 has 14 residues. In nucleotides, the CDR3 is TGTGCCAGCGGAAGACAGGGGCTTAATTCACCCCTCCACTTT. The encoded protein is CASGRQGLNSPLHF.

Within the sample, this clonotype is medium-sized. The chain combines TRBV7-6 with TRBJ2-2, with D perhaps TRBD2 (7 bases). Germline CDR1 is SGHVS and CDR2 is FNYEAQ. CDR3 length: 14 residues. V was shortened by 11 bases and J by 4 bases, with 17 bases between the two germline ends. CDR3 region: CAVSRGGSTGELFF. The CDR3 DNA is TGTGCCGTGTCTAGGGGGGGAAGCACCGGGGAGCTGTTTTTT.

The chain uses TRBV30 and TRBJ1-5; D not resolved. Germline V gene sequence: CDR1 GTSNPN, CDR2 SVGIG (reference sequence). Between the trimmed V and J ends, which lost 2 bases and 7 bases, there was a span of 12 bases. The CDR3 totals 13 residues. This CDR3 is CAWSRQDTQPQHF. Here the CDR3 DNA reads TGTGCCTGGAGTCGCCAGGATACCCAGCCCCAGCATTTT. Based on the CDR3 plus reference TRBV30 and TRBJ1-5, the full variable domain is SQTIHQWPATLVQPVGSPLSLECTVEGTSNPNLYWYRQAAGRGLQLLFYSVGIGQISSEVPQNLSASRPQDRQFILSSKKLLLSDSGFYLCAWSRQDTQPQHFGDGTRLSIL.

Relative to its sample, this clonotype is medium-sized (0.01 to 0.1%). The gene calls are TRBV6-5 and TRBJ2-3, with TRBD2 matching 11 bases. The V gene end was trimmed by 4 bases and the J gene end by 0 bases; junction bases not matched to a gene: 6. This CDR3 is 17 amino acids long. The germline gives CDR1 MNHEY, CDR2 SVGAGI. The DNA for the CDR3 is TGTGCCAGCAGTTGGCTAGCGGGGGGTATGAGCACAGATACGCAGTATTTT. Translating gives CASSWLAGGMSTDTQYF.

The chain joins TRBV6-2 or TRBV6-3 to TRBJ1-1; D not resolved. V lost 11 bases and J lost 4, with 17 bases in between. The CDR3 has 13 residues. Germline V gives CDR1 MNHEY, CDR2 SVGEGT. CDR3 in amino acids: CAAQPSPSTEAFF. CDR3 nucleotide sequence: TGTGCCGCCCAGCCCAGCCCGAGCACTGAAGCTTTCTTT.